This T cell receptor beta chain was captured by sequencing in a study of cytomegalovirus exposure and HLA in healthy donors. Study summary: Some 200 million T cells yielded 117 million unique TCR beta sequences in earlier analysis. HLA-typed donors contributed some 85 million unique TCRs, which were held in an early data release.

General study findings and limits: A missense DCLRE1C variant was associated with V- and J-gene trimming of TCR beta chains in a later analysis, and an independent cohort replicated the association.

Trimming removed 7 bases from V and 0 bases from J, with 14 bases in between. This CDR3 is 15 amino acids long. Per the germline V gene, CDR1 is SEHNR and CDR2 is FQNEAQ (reference sequence). A multiplex PCR was run with 60 Vbeta primers and 13 Jbeta primers. Method: immunoSEQ multiplex PCR; TCRdb's copy keeps in-frame clones and lacks some. The data contain 45,000 to 60,000 clones, 72% of them singletons. On this clone itself: Its antigen is currently unknown.

Sequenced input: PBMCs. The receptor was derived from a woman aged 45-65 years in good health and CMV-seronegative. The rearrangement links TRBV7-9 to TRBJ2-3, with no clear D. The CDR3 bases are TGTGCCAGCACCCCGGTATCTACCAGCACAGATACGCAGTATTTT. This translates into CASTPVSTSTDTQYF.